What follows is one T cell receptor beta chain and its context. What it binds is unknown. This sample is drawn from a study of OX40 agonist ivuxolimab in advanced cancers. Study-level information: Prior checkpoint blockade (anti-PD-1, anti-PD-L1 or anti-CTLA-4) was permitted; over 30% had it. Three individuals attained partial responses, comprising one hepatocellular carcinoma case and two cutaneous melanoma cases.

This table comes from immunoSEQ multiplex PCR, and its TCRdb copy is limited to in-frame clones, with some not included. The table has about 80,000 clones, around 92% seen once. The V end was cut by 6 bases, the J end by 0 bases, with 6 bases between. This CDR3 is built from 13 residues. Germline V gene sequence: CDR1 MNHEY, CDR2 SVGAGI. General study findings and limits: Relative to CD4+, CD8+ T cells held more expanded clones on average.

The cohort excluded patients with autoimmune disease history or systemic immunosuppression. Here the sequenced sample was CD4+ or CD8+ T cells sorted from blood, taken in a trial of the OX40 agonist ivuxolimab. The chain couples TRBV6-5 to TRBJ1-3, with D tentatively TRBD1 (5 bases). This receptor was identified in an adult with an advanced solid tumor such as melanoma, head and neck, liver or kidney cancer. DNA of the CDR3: TGTGCCAGCAGGACAGACTCTGGAAACACCATATATTTT. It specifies CASRTDSGNTIYF.